The clone carrying this T cell receptor beta chain was counted a few times. This entry is derived from a study of human T cells and chemical hapten exposure. One entry per CDR3 protein, called by TCRdb with MiXCR from the RACE reads. The data show over 150,000 distinct CDR3 sequences, 25% to 30% seen once. CDR1 and CDR2 (germline): SEHNR, FQNEAQ (reference sequence). The CDR3 loop spans 15 amino acids. J lost 7 bases, V lost 7 bases, and 16 bases had no gene match. Time point in this sample: patch test 3, about 24 weeks after DPC sensitization. The sample's treatment: therapeutic diphenylcyclopropenone sensitization with weekly scalp DPC.

This sequence was found in a woman aged 18 to 35 with alopecia areata. Some clones in this sample may be carry-over from other donors' samples. This chain uses TRBV7-9 with TRBJ2-7; 7 positions agree with TRBD2. Material: whole blood, obtained in connection with sensitization to the hapten diphenylcyclopropenone (DPC). CDR3 in DNA: TGTGCCAGCACCCTGAGCGCCCGACTAGCAGAGGAGCAGTACTTC. Its translation is CASTLSARLAEEQYF. The full variable domain, completed using reference TRBV7-9 and TRBJ2-7, is DTGVSQNPRHKITKRGQNVTFRCDPISEHNRLYWYRQTLGQGPEFLTYFQNEAQLEKSRLLSDRFSAERPKGSFSTLEIQRTEQGDSAMYLCASTLSARLAEEQYFGPGTRLTVT.